These 12 T cell receptor beta chains were all obtained from the same sample, sequenced in a study of T cell therapy after organ transplantation. The time point: 4-8 weeks after completion of therapy. For these receptors, no antigen is known. The repertoire was sequenced with immunoSEQ multiplex PCR; TCRdb's copy has only in-frame clones and lacks some. This sample has 20,000 or so clones; around 82% occur once, and the top ten carry just over 9%. The material sequenced was CD8+ T cells from blood, taken after autologous CMV-specific T cell therapy. The receptor set was obtained from a human patient who had received a solid organ transplant and had CMV disease. Among the T cells, some may be from the graft donor.

This chain uses TRBV29-1 with TRBJ1-1, with D possibly TRBD1 on 6 matching bases. The CDR3 spans 13 residues. Trimming stripped 3 bases from V and 7 bases from J, with 15 bases between. CDR1 and CDR2 from the germline V gene are SQVTM and ANQGSEA. As DNA, the CDR3 is TGCAGCGTTGAGACAGGCCCCATTGTTGAAGCTTTCTTT. Translating it yields CSVETGPIVEAFF.

This chain uses TRBV27 with TRBJ1-2; 11 bases line up with TRBD1. V shed 6 bases, J shed 6 bases, and the junction held 9 bases outside the gene matches. The germline gives CDR1 MNHEY, CDR2 SMNVEV (reference sequence). CDR3 size: 15 residues. CDR3 sequence reads: CASSYTGQGGNGYTF. CDR3 bases: TGTGCCAGCAGCTATACGGGACAGGGGGGTAATGGCTACACCTTC.

The chain joins TRBV11-3 to TRBJ2-1, with TRBD2 matching 10 bases. The CDR3 length is 19 residues. V was clipped by 0 bases and J by 5 bases; unmatched bases: 13. From germline, CDR1 is SGHNT and CDR2 YENEEA. The chain's CDR3 is CASSLEEAGGPIDNNEQFF. Written as DNA, the CDR3 is TGTGCCAGCAGCTTAGAGGAAGCGGGAGGGCCGATCGATAACAATGAGCAGTTCTTC.

The chain employs TRBV4-3 and TRBJ2-4; a weak D match, TRBD2 (5 bases). CDR3 length: 15 amino acids. V was shortened by 0 bases and J by 7 bases, with 13 bases between the two germline ends. Per germline, CDR1 LGHNA and CDR2 YSLEER. CDR3 DNA sequence: TGCGCCAGCAGCCAAGAAGCTAGCCACGGCAACATTCAGTACTTC. It codes for CASSQEASHGNIQYF.

This clone was counted a single time. This sequence joins TRBV7-8 and TRBJ2-7; 8 bases are a match to TRBD2. V trimming: 2 bases; J trimming: 2 bases; junction bases outside the gene matches: 17. Germline CDR1 reads SGHVS; CDR2 reads FQNEAQ. The CDR3 length is 19 residues. The CDR3 here is CASSLLVAGGPTSPYEQYF. The CDR3 nucleotides are TGTGCCAGCAGCTTACTAGTGGCGGGAGGACCTACGAGCCCCTACGAGCAGTACTTC.

The chain uses TRBV5-1 and TRBJ2-1, with D perhaps given as TRBD1 or TRBD2 (5 bases each). The germline CDR1 and CDR2 sequences are SGHRS and YFSETQ. The V end lost 0 bases, the J end lost 7 bases, and 11 bases lay between the germline ends. The CDR3 length is 14 residues. The CDR3 loop is CASSLAQGRNEQFF. The CDR3 DNA follows: TGCGCCAGCAGCTTGGCCCAGGGACGGAATGAGCAGTTCTTC. Using reference TRBV5-1 and TRBJ2-1 for the parts outside the CDR3, the full variable domain is KAGVTQTPRYLIKTRGQQVTLSCSPISGHRSVSWYQQTPGQGLQFLFEYFSETQRNKGNFPGRFSGRQFSNSRSEMNVSTLELGDSALYLCASSLAQGRNEQFFGPGTRLTVL.

The chain links TRBV5-1 to TRBJ1-1, with 8 bases identical to TRBD1. The CDR3 length is 16 residues. Germline loops: CDR1 SGHRS, CDR2 YFSETQ. V lost 4 bases, J lost 3 bases, and 11 bases stayed unmatched. CDR3 loop: CASSLARQGRHTEAFF. In DNA, the CDR3 is TGCGCCAGCAGCCTCGCGAGACAGGGGAGGCACACTGAAGCTTTCTTT.

The chain recombines TRBV7-2 with TRBJ2-1, with TRBD1 matching 7 bases. V gave up 8 bases and J gave up 4 bases; unmatched junction bases: 8. CDR3 size: 14 residues. The germline CDR1 and CDR2 sequences are SGHTA and FQGNSA. The CDR3 bases are TGTGCCAGCCCCTGGGGGACAGTTTACAATGAGCAGTTCTTC. Its translation: CASPWGTVYNEQFF.

The chain uses TRBV7-8 and TRBJ2-7; D is possibly TRBD1 (6 bases). Germline assignment: CDR1 SGHVS and CDR2 FQNEAQ. The CDR3 covers 15 residues. The germline V and J ends were trimmed by 9 bases and 1 base, with 19 bases remaining between them. CDR3 region: CASKDPGVDSYEQYF. The CDR3 DNA follows: TGTGCCAGTAAAGACCCAGGGGTTGATTCCTACGAGCAGTACTTC.

This chain uses TRBV5-1 with TRBJ2-7; a weak D match, TRBD2 (5 bases). V gave up 5 bases and J gave up 3 bases, with 18 bases separating them. The germline V gene has CDR1 SGHRS and CDR2 YFSETQ. This CDR3 is built from 15 residues. DNA for the CDR3: TGCGCCAGCAGGACCGGTTCGTCGGGGTTCTACGAGCAGTACTTC. Translated: CASRTGSSGFYEQYF.

This chain links TRBV7-9 with TRBJ2-1, with TRBD1 matching over 9 bases. From germline, CDR1 is SEHNR and CDR2 FQNEAQ (reference sequence). V trimming: 4 bases; J trimming: 7 bases; junction bases outside the gene matches: 2. The CDR3 length is 13 residues. The CDR3 spells CASSYRGRNEQFF. CDR3 bases: TGTGCCAGCAGCTACAGGGGGCGGAATGAGCAGTTCTTC.

The chain carries TRBV11-2 and TRBJ2-3, with a weak D call TRBD2 (5 bases). CDR3 size: 17 residues. Trimming took 1 base from V and 0 from J, leaving 14 bases between them. The germline gives CDR1 SGHAT, CDR2 FQNNGV. The CDR3 reads CASSLGGRTPSTDTQYF. The DNA for the CDR3 is TGTGCCAGCAGCTTAGGCGGGCGGACCCCTAGCACAGATACGCAGTATTTT.